This T cell receptor (beta chain) originates from a study of response to subunit inactivated influenza vaccine. Study-level results: Each seasonal influenza vaccination, the authors suggested, recruits few new T cells.

This CDR3 has 13 residues. The germline V gene encodes CDR1 ENHRY and CDR2 SYGVKD. Trimming removed 2 bases from V and 9 bases from J, with 8 bases in between. On this clonotype itself: What it recognizes is unknown.

TCRdb independently ran MiXCR on the RT-PCR reads; one entry per CDR3 protein. The sample shows approximately 520,000 distinct CDR3 sequences, roughly 27% of them seen only once. The origin of this receptor is a man over 45 who received an inactivated influenza vaccine. Material: CD4+ T cells sorted from PBMCs, obtained 4 to 6 days after vaccination. This chain connects TRBV10-3 to TRBJ1-6; D is unclear. The chain's CDR3 is CAISEGKTSPLHF. The CDR3 DNA sequence: TGTGCCATCAGTGAGGGCAAGACTTCACCCCTCCACTTT.